This T cell receptor (beta chain) came from a study of CD8+CD57+ T cells in acquired aplastic anemia. Study-wide context: Sorted CD4+ and CD8+ cells yielded roughly 3.2 ug of DNA on average. The study, taken as a whole, reports: In CD8+ cells, Simpson's diversity showed no significant difference between patients and controls.

All patients picked for sequencing had shown, by flow cytometry, an expansion of CD8+CD57+ cells. Patients, without exception, had severe acquired aplastic anemia. TCR beta VDJ combinations and CDR3 sequences were profiled from genomic DNA. TCRdb recomputed calls from the reads with MiXCR, one row per CDR3 protein. The table includes roughly 500,000 distinct CDR3 sequences, around 30% detected once. The CDR3 loop spans 15 amino acids. CDR1 is LNHNV and CDR2 is YYDKDF in the germline V gene (reference sequence). Trimming took 0 bases from V and 5 from J, leaving 11 bases between them. Note on this clonotype: Its antigen is not known.

The receptor comes from a human donor with aplastic anemia. The chain couples TRBV15 to TRBJ1-5; the D is unclear. Specimen: sorted CD4+, CD8+, or CD8+CD57+ T cells (not recorded which) from PBMCs. In DNA, the CDR3 is TGTGCCACCAGCAGAGACCTAGGACGGTATCAGCCCCAGCATTTT. This gives the protein CATSRDLGRYQPQHF.